This TCR beta chain emerged from a study of cytomegalovirus exposure and HLA in healthy donors. Study-level background: As an earlier analysis found, some 180 million T cells yielded 100 million to 130 million unique TCR beta sequences.

Germline V gene lookup returns CDR1 SNHLY and CDR2 FYNNEI. The CDR3 runs 14 residues. V trimming: 1 base; J trimming: 6 bases; junction bases outside the gene matches: 5. On this clone: The antigen is not known.

Points from the study as a whole: Among TCR beta chains, those listed as cytomegalovirus-associated numbered over 150.

The PCR contained 60 Vbeta and 13 Jbeta primers. Sequencing was performed with immunoSEQ multiplex PCR; in TCRdb, only in-frame clones are kept and a portion is missing. The sample shows around 190,000 clones, about nine tenths of them seen only once. Sequences were obtained from PBMCs. This chain uses TRBV2 with TRBJ2-7; 8 bases agree with TRBD1. The sequence was collected from a boy between 2 and 10 years old in good health and CMV-seronegative. CDR3 coding DNA: TGTGCCAGCAGTGAAGGCAGGGGGCAAGGCGAGCAGTACTTC. Translation gives CASSEGRGQGEQYF. The full variable domain, completed using reference TRBV2 and TRBJ2-7, is EPEVTQTPSHQVTQMGQEVILRCVPISNHLYFYWYRQILGQKVEFLVSFYNNEISEKSEIFDDQFSVERPDGSNFTLKIRSTKLEDSAMYFCASSEGRGQGEQYFGPGTRLTVT.